This T cell receptor beta chain is from a study of beta chain features in type 1 diabetes. Study-level points and caveats: Moderately but significantly shorter TCRB CDR3s were found in Type 1 diabetes patients in all four CD4+ subsets. Cells expressing TCR highly could be over-represented by cDNA sequencing.

Expressed TCRB transcripts were sequenced because the entire RNA isolate underwent reverse transcription. The assay was immunoSEQ multiplex PCR, and TCRdb's table has in-frame clones only and misses some. The sample lists roughly 140,000 clones, 6.9% occurring once. Points on this clone: Its antigen is undetermined.

All of the sorted populations showed purity greater than 95%. CDR3 size: 12 residues. Deletions cut 5 bases from V and 3 bases from J, with 5 bases between. Germline assignment: CDR1 SGHTA and CDR2 FQGTGA. This receptor was obtained from a woman under 40 in good health. V gene TRBV7-3 combines with J gene TRBJ2-1; D remains unclear. The material sequenced was central memory CD4+ T cells from blood. The CDR3 nucleotides read TGTGCCAGCAGCGCAGACTACAATGAGCAGTTCTTC. It encodes CASSADYNEQFF.